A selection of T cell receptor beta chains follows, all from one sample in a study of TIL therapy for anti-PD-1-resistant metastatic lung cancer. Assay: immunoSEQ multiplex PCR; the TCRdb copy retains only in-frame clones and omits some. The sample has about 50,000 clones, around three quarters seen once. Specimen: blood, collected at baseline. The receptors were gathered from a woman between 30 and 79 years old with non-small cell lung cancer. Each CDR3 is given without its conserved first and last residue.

CDR3aa: ASSAPGAYEQY; j_gene: TRBJ2-7; v_gene: TRBV2
CDR3aa: ASSLAWGEQY; j_gene: TRBJ2-7; v_gene: TRBV7-8
CDR3aa: ASSLGPSYEQY; j_gene: TRBJ2-7; v_gene: TRBV2
CDR3aa: ASSGDGNTIY; j_gene: TRBJ1-3; v_gene: TRBV2
CDR3aa: ASSLGAGGGGRTEAF; j_gene: TRBJ1-1; v_gene: TRBV5-4
CDR3aa: ASSLQGAGQYNEQF; j_gene: TRBJ2-1; v_gene: TRBV18
CDR3aa: AGSRGATHTGELF; j_gene: TRBJ2-2; v_gene: TRBV5-4
CDR3aa: ASSLGAVSTDTQY; j_gene: TRBJ2-3; v_gene: TRBV5-1
CDR3aa: ASSVRVATNTGELF; j_gene: TRBJ2-2; v_gene: TRBV9
CDR3aa: ASSVATGQGRPDTQY; j_gene: TRBJ2-3; v_gene: TRBV9
CDR3aa: ASSSTYNLY; j_gene: TRBJ2-5; v_gene: TRBV27
CDR3aa: ASSQRGVNTEAF; j_gene: TRBJ1-1; v_gene: TRBV7-9
CDR3aa: ASNRDGVDTGELF; j_gene: TRBJ2-2; v_gene: TRBV2
CDR3aa: AISDPGLNTEAF; j_gene: TRBJ1-1; v_gene: TRBV10-3
CDR3aa: ASSQEAGPYGYT; j_gene: TRBJ1-2; v_gene: TRBV4-3
CDR3aa: ASSVEAQSYEQY; j_gene: TRBJ2-7; v_gene: TRBV5-1
CDR3aa: ASSLAGTHHYEQY; j_gene: TRBJ2-7; v_gene: TRBV7-8
CDR3aa: ASRQQGLANYGYT; j_gene: TRBJ1-2; v_gene: TRBV4-1
CDR3aa: ASSHEGGDGYT; j_gene: TRBJ1-2; v_gene: TRBV11-2
CDR3aa: ASARQGIDEKLF; j_gene: TRBJ1-4; v_gene: TRBV5-6
CDR3aa: ASSLGQGQETQY; j_gene: TRBJ2-5; v_gene: TRBV7-9
CDR3aa: ASLQEGTYEQY; j_gene: TRBJ2-7; v_gene: TRBV5-6
CDR3aa: SVPGQGRYGYT; j_gene: TRBJ1-2; v_gene: TRBV29-1
CDR3aa: ASSRRQGSTDTQY; j_gene: TRBJ2-3; v_gene: TRBV7-9
CDR3aa: ATSSPSSLYEQY; j_gene: TRBJ2-7; v_gene: TRBV15
CDR3aa: ASSPDVSTGELF; j_gene: TRBJ2-2; v_gene: TRBV5-6
CDR3aa: ASSLVGSSGSWETQY; j_gene: TRBJ2-5; v_gene: TRBV5-1
CDR3aa: ASSLTGINYGYT; j_gene: TRBJ1-2; v_gene: TRBV5-4
CDR3aa: ASSEGNTGELF; j_gene: TRBJ2-2; v_gene: TRBV6-4
CDR3aa: ASSATGGAVEEF; j_gene: TRBJ2-1; v_gene: TRBV19
CDR3aa: ASKIGQGLSYEQY; j_gene: TRBJ2-7; v_gene: TRBV6-5
CDR3aa: ASSSGSYSGANVLT; j_gene: TRBJ2-6; v_gene: TRBV19
CDR3aa: AWKMGRSTDTQY; j_gene: TRBJ2-3; v_gene: TRBV30
CDR3aa: AISDPGPGANTEAF; j_gene: TRBJ1-1; v_gene: TRBV10-3
CDR3aa: ASSLGQTSNEQF; j_gene: TRBJ2-1; v_gene: TRBV11-3
CDR3aa: ASSDRGREAF; j_gene: TRBJ1-1; v_gene: TRBV6-5
CDR3aa: ASKDGPDRGREQY; j_gene: TRBJ2-7; v_gene: TRBV7-8
CDR3aa: ASSYSGSLSSYGYT; j_gene: TRBJ1-2; v_gene: TRBV6-5
CDR3aa: ASSLDSNQPQH; j_gene: TRBJ1-5; v_gene: TRBV5-1
CDR3aa: SAAGRMNTEAF; j_gene: TRBJ1-1; v_gene: TRBV29-1
CDR3aa: ASGQPGANVLT; j_gene: TRBJ2-6; v_gene: TRBV5-5
CDR3aa: ASSHIYEQY; j_gene: TRBJ2-7; v_gene: TRBV7-9
CDR3aa: ASSFSDSGYT; j_gene: TRBJ1-2; v_gene: TRBV5-4
CDR3aa: ASSGWRGEGQREQY; j_gene: TRBJ2-7; v_gene: TRBV28
CDR3aa: ASTRTGVGNQPQH; j_gene: TRBJ1-5; v_gene: TRBV6-1
CDR3aa: ASSLKGGNTEAF; j_gene: TRBJ1-1; v_gene: TRBV11-1